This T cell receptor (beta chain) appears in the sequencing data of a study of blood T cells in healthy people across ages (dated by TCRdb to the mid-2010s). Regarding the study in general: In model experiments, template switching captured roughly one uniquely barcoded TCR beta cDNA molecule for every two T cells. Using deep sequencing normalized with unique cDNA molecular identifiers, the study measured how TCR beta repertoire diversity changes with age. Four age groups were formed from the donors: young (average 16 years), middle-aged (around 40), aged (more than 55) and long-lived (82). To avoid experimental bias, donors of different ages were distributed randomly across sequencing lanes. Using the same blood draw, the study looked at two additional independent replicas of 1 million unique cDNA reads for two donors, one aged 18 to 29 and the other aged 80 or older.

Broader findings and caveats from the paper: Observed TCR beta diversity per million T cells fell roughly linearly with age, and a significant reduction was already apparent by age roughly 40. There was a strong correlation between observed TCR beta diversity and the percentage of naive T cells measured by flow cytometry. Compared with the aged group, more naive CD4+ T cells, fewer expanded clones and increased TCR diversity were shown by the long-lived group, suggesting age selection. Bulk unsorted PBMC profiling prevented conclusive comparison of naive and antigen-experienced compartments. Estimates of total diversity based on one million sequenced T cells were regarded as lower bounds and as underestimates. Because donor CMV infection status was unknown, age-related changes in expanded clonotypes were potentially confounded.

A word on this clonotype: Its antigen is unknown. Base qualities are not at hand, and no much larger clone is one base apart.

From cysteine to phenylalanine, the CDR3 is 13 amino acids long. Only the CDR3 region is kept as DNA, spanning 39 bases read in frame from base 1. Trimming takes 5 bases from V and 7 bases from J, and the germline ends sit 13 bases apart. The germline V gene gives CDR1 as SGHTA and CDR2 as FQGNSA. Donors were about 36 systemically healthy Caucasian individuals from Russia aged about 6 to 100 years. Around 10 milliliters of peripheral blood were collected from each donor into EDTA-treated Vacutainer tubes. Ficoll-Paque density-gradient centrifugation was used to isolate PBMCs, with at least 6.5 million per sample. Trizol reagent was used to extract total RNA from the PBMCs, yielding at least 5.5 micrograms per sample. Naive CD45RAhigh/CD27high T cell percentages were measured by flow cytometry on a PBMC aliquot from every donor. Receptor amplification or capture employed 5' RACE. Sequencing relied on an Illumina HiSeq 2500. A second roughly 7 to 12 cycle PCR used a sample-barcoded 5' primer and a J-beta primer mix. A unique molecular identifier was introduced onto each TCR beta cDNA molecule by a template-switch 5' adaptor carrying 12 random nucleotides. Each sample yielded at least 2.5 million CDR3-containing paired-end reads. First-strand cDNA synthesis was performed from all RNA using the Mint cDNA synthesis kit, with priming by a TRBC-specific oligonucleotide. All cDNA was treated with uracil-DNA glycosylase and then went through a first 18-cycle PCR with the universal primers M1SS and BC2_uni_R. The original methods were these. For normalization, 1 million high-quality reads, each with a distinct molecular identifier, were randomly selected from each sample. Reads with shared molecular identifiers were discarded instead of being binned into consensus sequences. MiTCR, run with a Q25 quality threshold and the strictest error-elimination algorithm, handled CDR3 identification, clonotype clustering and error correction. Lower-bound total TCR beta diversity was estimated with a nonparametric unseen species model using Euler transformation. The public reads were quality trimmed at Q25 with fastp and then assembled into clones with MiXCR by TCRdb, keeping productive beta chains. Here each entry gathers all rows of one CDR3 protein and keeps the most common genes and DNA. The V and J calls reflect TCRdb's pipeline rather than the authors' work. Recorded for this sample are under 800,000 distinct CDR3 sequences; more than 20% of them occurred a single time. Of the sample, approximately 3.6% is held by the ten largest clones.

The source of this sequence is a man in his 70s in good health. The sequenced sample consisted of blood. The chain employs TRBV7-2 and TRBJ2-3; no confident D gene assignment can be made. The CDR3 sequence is CASSLSSDHTQYF. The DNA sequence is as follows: TGTGCCAGCAGCCTCAGTTCCGACCATACGCAGTATTTT.